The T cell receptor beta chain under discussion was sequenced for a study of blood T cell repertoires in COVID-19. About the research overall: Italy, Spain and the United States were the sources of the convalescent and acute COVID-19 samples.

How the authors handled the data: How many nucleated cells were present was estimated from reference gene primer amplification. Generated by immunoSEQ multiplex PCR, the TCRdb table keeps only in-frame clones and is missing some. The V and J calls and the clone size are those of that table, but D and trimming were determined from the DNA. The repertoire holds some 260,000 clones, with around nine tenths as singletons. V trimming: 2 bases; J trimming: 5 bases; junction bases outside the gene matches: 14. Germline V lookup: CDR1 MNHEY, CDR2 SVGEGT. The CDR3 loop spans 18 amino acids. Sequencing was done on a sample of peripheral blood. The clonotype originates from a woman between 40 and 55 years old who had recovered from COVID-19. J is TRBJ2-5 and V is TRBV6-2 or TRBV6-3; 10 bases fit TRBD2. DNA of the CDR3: TGTGCCAGCAGTTACGCCGGCCGGCGGCCTAGCGGGAGTGAGACCCAGTACTTC. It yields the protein CASSYAGRRPSGSETQYF.